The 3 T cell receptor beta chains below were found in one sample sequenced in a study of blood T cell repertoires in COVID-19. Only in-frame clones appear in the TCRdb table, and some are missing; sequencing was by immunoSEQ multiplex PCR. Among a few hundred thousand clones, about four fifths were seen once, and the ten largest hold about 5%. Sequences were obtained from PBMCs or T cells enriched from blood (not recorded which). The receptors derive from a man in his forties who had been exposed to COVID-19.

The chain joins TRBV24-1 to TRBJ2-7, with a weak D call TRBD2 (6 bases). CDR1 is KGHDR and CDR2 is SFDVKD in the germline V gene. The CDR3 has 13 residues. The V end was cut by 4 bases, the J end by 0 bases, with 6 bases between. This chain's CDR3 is CATSEEGSYEQYF. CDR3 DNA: TGTGCCACCAGTGAGGAGGGCTCCTACGAGCAGTACTTC.

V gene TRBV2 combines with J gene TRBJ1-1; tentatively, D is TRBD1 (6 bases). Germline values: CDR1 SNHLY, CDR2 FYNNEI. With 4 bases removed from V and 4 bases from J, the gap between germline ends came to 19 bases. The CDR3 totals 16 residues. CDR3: CASSGAGGAIGTEAFF. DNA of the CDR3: TGTGCCAGCAGTGGTGCGGGGGGCGCGATCGGCACTGAAGCTTTCTTT.

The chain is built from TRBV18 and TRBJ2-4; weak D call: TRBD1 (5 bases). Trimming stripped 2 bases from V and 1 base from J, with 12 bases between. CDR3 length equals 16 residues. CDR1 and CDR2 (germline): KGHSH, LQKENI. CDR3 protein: CASSPTRQLAKNIQYF. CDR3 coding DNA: TGTGCCAGCTCACCAACCCGACAGTTGGCCAAAAACATTCAGTACTTC.